The entry below gives a single TCR beta chain sequence along with its context. Its antigen is not known. The sample originates from a study of STAT3 mutations in large granular lymphocyte leukemia. Study outcomes and limitations: At least one immunodominant TCR beta clonotype appeared in every T-cell large granular lymphocyte leukemia patient. TCR clonotype switching after therapy occurred in about 30% of the 18 patients. Sampling intervals varied between patients and samples. Some patients had persisting codominant clonotypes that could mask small clones.

In germline, CDR1 is SGHRS, CDR2 YFSETQ. V shed 2 bases, J shed 5 bases, and the junction held 8 bases outside the gene matches. This CDR3 spans 18 amino acids. Profiling relied on immunoSEQ multiplex PCR, and the TCRdb table lists in-frame clones only, not all of them. The table includes some 30,000 clones, around 87% detected once. The chain employs TRBV5-1 and TRBJ2-3; TRBD2 matches at 16 bases. The source is a man in his 60s with T-cell large granular lymphocyte leukemia. Some clones in this sample may be carry-over from other donors' samples. Sequenced material: peripheral blood mononuclear cells. The CDR3 nucleotides read TGCGCCAGCAGCTTCACGGGACTAGCGGGAGGGAGGATAGATACGCAGTATTTT. This sequence encodes CASSFTGLAGGRIDTQYF.